A single sample is the source of the 25 T cell receptor beta chains below, sequenced in a study of radiotherapy plus CTLA-4 blockade in lung cancer. The data were produced by immunoSEQ multiplex PCR, yet TCRdb's version contains in-frame clones alone and is incomplete. Among about 76,000 clones, around 80% were seen once, and the ten largest hold about 0.79%. Sequenced material: peripheral blood, taken from a patient treated with radiotherapy plus ipilimumab. The receptors stem from a human donor with non-small cell lung cancer who had stable disease on radiotherapy plus ipilimumab.

The chain employs TRBV7-6 and TRBJ1-1; D remains unclear. Trimming cost V 3 bases and J 7 bases, with 12 bases left between them. The CDR3 contains 13 residues. Germline V gene lookup returns CDR1 SGHVS and CDR2 FNYEAQ. The CDR3 region is CASSLTMPGEAFF. CDR3 DNA: TGTGCCAGCAGCTTGACCATGCCGGGTGAAGCTTTCTTT. Complete variable domain (other parts from reference TRBV7-6 and TRBJ1-1): GAGVSQSPRYKVTKRGQDVALRCDPISGHVSLYWYRQALGQGPEFLTYFNYEAQQDKSGLPNDRFSAERPEGSISTLTIQRTEQRDSAMYRCASSLTMPGEAFFGQGTRLTVV.

The J gene is TRBJ2-1, the V gene TRBV6-5; 10 positions match TRBD2. The trim removed 8 bases at V and 8 bases at J, leaving 12 bases unmatched. CDR3 length: 15 amino acids. Germline V CDR1 and CDR2: MNHEY, SVGAGI. CDR3 bases: TGTGCCAGCGTATCTAGCGGGAGCGACTCGGATGAGCAGTTCTTC. Its protein is CASVSSGSDSDEQFF.

DNA of the CDR3: TGTGCCAGCACTAGCGGGAGGTTGGGCGGGGAGCTGTTTTTT. Translating it yields CASTSGRLGGELFF. The chain links TRBV25-1 to TRBJ2-2, with TRBD2 matching 11 bases. The CDR3 runs 14 residues. V shed 7 bases and J 7 bases; nucleotides not matched to a gene: 5. In germline, CDR1 is MGHDK, CDR2 SYGVNS.

The rearrangement uses TRBV9 and TRBJ2-1; 8 nucleotides align to TRBD2. Germline V gives CDR1 SGDLS, CDR2 YYNGEE. Trimming cost V 1 base and J 5 bases; bases outside gene matches: 11. The CDR3 runs to 17 residues. The CDR3, as DNA: TGTGCCAGCAGCGTATTTAGCGGGGCGACGGCAAACAATGAGCAGTTCTTC. This codes for CASSVFSGATANNEQFF.

This chain links TRBV2 with TRBJ2-3, with 7 bases identical to TRBD2. This CDR3 has 17 amino acids. The junction had 14 bases not matched to a gene; V was cut back by 8 bases and J by 0 bases. CDR1 SNHLY and CDR2 FYNNEI come from the germline V gene. This CDR3 is CASSSRSGGRSTDTQYF. CDR3 in DNA: TGTGCCAGCTCATCTAGGTCCGGGGGGAGAAGCACAGATACGCAGTATTTT.

The CDR3 loop reads CASSLASGALTYEQYF. In nucleotides, the CDR3 is TGTGCCAGCAGCTTGGCTAGCGGGGCCCTTACCTACGAGCAGTACTTC. V and J are TRBV5-4 and TRBJ2-7; 9 nucleotides align to TRBD2. Germline trimming cut 0 bases from V and 2 bases from J; bases unmatched to any gene: 6. The germline gives CDR1 SGHNT, CDR2 YYREEE (reference sequence). The CDR3 contains 16 residues.

CDR3 residues: CATSRDLGAGQPQHF. The DNA for the CDR3 is TGTGCCACCAGCAGAGATCTAGGGGCAGGGCAGCCCCAGCATTTT. The rearrangement links TRBV15 to TRBJ1-5; weak D call: TRBD1 (5 bases). The CDR3 is made up of 15 amino acids. V was shortened by 0 bases and J by 7 bases, with 13 bases between the two germline ends. CDR1 is LNHNV, CDR2 YYDKDF, per germline (reference sequence).

The chain carries TRBV9 and TRBJ1-3, with no clear D. The CDR3 covers 15 residues. With 0 bases removed from V and 0 bases from J, the gap between germline ends came to 7 bases. The germline gives CDR1 SGDLS, CDR2 YYNGEE. CDR3 bases: TGTGCCAGCAGCGTAGGGTGGAGCTCTGGAAACACCATATATTTT. Its translation is CASSVGWSSGNTIYF.

The CDR3 DNA is TGTGCCAGCAGTAGGAACCGGGACCGCTCCTACGAGCAGTACTTC. It is translated as CASSRNRDRSYEQYF. This chain uses TRBV6-1 with TRBJ2-7; the D gene could be TRBD1 or TRBD2 (5 bases each). The CDR3 loop spans 15 amino acids. Per the germline V gene, CDR1 is MNHNS and CDR2 is SASEGT. V was cut by 5 bases and J by 0 bases, with 14 bases left in between.

The genes are TRBV6-1 and TRBJ1-5; D gene unclear. The germline gives CDR1 MNHNS, CDR2 SASEGT. Deletions cut 0 bases from V and 1 base from J, with 10 bases between. The CDR3 has 16 amino acids. The CDR3 is CASSEATGRSNQPQHF. CDR3 coding DNA: TGTGCCAGCAGTGAAGCAACGGGAAGGAGCAATCAGCCCCAGCATTTT.

This chain joins TRBV10-1 and TRBJ1-4; the D is unclear. Germline CDR1 and CDR2: WNHNN and SYGVQD (reference sequence). Deletions cut 4 bases from V and 4 bases from J, with 7 bases between. The CDR3 is 13 amino acids. In DNA form, the CDR3 reads TGCGCCAGCAGTGCAGTGGGTAATGAAAAACTGTTTTTT. Translated: CASSAVGNEKLFF.

The chain uses TRBV28 and TRBJ1-3; D unresolved. Germline CDR1 is MDHEN and CDR2 is SYDVKM. This CDR3 spans 10 amino acids. V lost 5 bases to trimming and J lost 5 bases, with 1 base between them. The CDR3 is CASSRNTIYF. In nucleotides, the CDR3 is TGTGCCAGCAGTCGAAACACCATATATTTT.

This sequence joins TRBV5-1 and TRBJ1-1; TRBD1 aligns across 9 bases. The CDR3 is 17 amino acids. The J segment lost 1 base and the V segment lost 0 bases, leaving 7 bases of the junction unmatched. Germline assignment: CDR1 SGHRS and CDR2 YFSETQ. The CDR3 reads CASSLGSGTGKNTEAFF. CDR3 in DNA: TGCGCCAGCAGCTTGGGCTCCGGGACAGGGAAGAACACTGAAGCTTTCTTT.

This chain uses TRBV5-6 with TRBJ2-5; D gene ambiguous. V lost 2 bases and J lost 5, with 13 bases in between. This CDR3 region has 14 residues. The V gene's germline CDR1 is SGHDT and CDR2 YYEEEE. CDR3 DNA: TGTGCCAGCAGCTTTAGAGAGTCCTCGGAGACCCAGTACTTC. It yields the protein CASSFRESSETQYF.

V gene TRBV19 combines with J gene TRBJ1-5; D gene uncertain. The CDR3 is made up of 14 amino acids. The V end lost 3 bases, the J end lost 0 bases, and 6 bases lay between the germline ends. Germline V gives CDR1 LNHDA, CDR2 SQIVND (reference sequence). The CDR3 nucleotides are TGTGCCAGTAGTATCAGACATAGCAATCAGCCCCAGCATTTT. It encodes CASSIRHSNQPQHF.

The genes are TRBV5-1 and TRBJ2-3; D unclear. Germline values: CDR1 SGHRS, CDR2 YFSETQ. V was shortened by 0 bases and J by 5 bases, with 16 bases between the two germline ends. The length of the CDR3 is 16 residues. The CDR3 sequence: CASSLEPGRWGDTQYF. In nucleotides, the CDR3 is TGCGCCAGCAGCTTGGAGCCCGGACGCTGGGGAGATACGCAGTATTTT.

V is TRBV5-1 and J is TRBJ2-3; unclear D gene. The CDR3 has 15 amino acids. V was shortened by 4 bases and J by 1 base, with 13 bases between the two germline ends. Germline CDR1 reads SGHRS; CDR2 reads YFSETQ. The CDR3 DNA reads TGCGCCAGCAGCACACTAAGCCCAGGCACAGATACGCAGTATTTT. It codes for CASSTLSPGTDTQYF.

This clone showed up just once. This chain connects TRBV7-3 to TRBJ2-1; D possibly matches TRBD1 or TRBD2 (5 bases each). Between the trimmed V and J ends, which lost 4 bases and 4 bases, there was a span of 17 bases. Germline CDR1 is SGHTA and CDR2 is FQGTGA. The CDR3 is 16 residues long. The CDR3 region has the DNA TGTGCCAGCAGCTCATCCTCGGGACGGAAATACAATGAGCAGTTCTTC. It encodes CASSSSSGRKYNEQFF. The full variable domain, rest sourced from reference TRBV7-3 and TRBJ2-1, is GAGVSQTPSNKVTEKGKYVELRCDPISGHTALYWYRQSLGQGPEFLIYFQGTGAADDSGLPNDRFFAVRPEGSVSTLKIQRTERGDSAVYLCASSSSSGRKYNEQFFGPGTRLTVL.

The V call is TRBV28, the J call TRBJ2-7, with D perhaps matching TRBD2 (5 bases). The CDR3 is made up of 15 amino acids. Trimming pared 6 bases from V and 0 bases from J, leaving 15 bases between. CDR1 is MDHEN, CDR2 SYDVKM, per germline. CDR3 loop: CASSPDRRSSYEQYF. CDR3 DNA sequence: TGTGCCAGCAGCCCAGACCGGAGGAGCTCCTACGAGCAGTACTTC. The full variable domain, its missing parts supplied by reference TRBV28 and TRBJ2-7, is DVKVTQSSRYLVKRTGEKVFLECVQDMDHENMFWYRQDPGLGLRLIYFSYDVKMKEKGDIPEGYSVSREKKERFSLILESASTNQTSMYLCASSPDRRSSYEQYFGPGTRLTVT.

The chain uses TRBV29-1 and TRBJ2-7, with 10 positions matching TRBD2. The germline CDR1 and CDR2 sequences are SQVTM and ANQGSEA. V dropped 6 bases and J dropped 0; count of bases not matched to a gene: 5. The CDR3 covers 14 residues. Written as DNA, the CDR3 is TGCAGCGTAGTACTAGCGGGGAGCTCCTACGAGCAGTACTTC. This gives the protein CSVVLAGSSYEQYF.

The chain recombines TRBV7-9 with TRBJ1-2; the D gene is possibly TRBD1 (5 bases). This CDR3 contains 11 residues. Germline loops: CDR1 SEHNR, CDR2 FQNEAQ (reference sequence). V was trimmed by 2 bases and J by 11 bases, leaving 9 bases between them. For the CDR3, the DNA is TGTGCCAGCAGCTTAAGATCAGGGTACACCTTC. Translating gives CASSLRSGYTF.

The rearrangement uses TRBV30 and TRBJ1-5; 8 bases line up with TRBD1. Germline CDR1 reads GTSNPN; CDR2 reads SVGIG (reference sequence). The CDR3 totals 13 residues. V gave up 1 base and J gave up 7 bases; unmatched junction bases: 3. CDR3 residues: CAWSGGTGQPQHF. CDR3 DNA sequence: TGTGCCTGGAGTGGGGGGACAGGCCAGCCCCAGCATTTT.

This sequence joins TRBV19 and TRBJ2-3; 11 bases are shared with TRBD2. V was pared by 3 bases and J by 2 bases, with 7 bases of the junction left unmatched. The CDR3 totals 17 residues. Per the germline V gene, CDR1 is LNHDA and CDR2 is SQIVND (reference sequence). As DNA, the CDR3 is TGTGCCAGTAGTATTCGGGGTAGCGGGAGGGCCACAGATACGCAGTATTTT. Translated: CASSIRGSGRATDTQYF. Supplemented by reference TRBV19 and TRBJ2-3, the full variable domain reads DGGITQSPKYLFRKEGQNVTLSCEQNLNHDAMYWYRQDPGQGLRLIYYSQIVNDFQKGDIAEGYSVSREKKESFPLTVTSAQKNPTAFYLCASSIRGSGRATDTQYFGPGTRLTVL.

The genes are TRBV5-5 and TRBJ1-3, with D unresolved. The CDR3 contains 12 residues. Trimming shortened V by 5 bases and J by 4 bases, and 7 bases separated the two germline ends. Germline CDR1 is SGHKS and CDR2 is YYEKEE (reference sequence). CDR3 loop: CASSSGGNTIYF. CDR3 nucleotides: TGTGCCAGCAGTTCGGGGGGAAACACCATATATTTT.

The V call is TRBV10-3, the J call TRBJ1-3, with 7 positions matching TRBD1. This CDR3 region has 17 residues. Germline V gives CDR1 ENHRY, CDR2 SYGVKD. V shed 4 bases and J 2 bases; nucleotides not matched to a gene: 11. The CDR3: CAISGEGQGEAGNTIYF. In DNA form, the CDR3 reads TGTGCCATCAGTGGGGAGGGCCAGGGGGAGGCTGGAAACACCATATATTTT.